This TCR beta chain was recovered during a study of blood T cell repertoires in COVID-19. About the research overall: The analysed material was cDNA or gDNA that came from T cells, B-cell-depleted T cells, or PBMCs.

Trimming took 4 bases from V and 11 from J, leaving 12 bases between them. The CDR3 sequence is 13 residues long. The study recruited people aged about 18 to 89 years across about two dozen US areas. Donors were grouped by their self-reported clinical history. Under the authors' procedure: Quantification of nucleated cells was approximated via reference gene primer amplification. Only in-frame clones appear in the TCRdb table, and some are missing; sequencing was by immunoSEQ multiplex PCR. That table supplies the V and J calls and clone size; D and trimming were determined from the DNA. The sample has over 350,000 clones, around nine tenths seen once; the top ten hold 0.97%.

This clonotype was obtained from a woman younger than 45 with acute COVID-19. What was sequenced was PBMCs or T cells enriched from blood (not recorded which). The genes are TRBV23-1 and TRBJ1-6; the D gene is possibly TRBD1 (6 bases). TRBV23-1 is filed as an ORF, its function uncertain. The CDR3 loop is CASSLQGSTPLHF. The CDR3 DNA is TGCGCCAGCAGTCTACAGGGTTCTACACCCCTCCACTTT.